A selection of T cell receptor beta chains follows, all from one sample in a study of CD8+ T cells in alopecia areata. Generated by immunoSEQ multiplex PCR, the TCRdb table keeps only in-frame clones and is missing some. This sample has 110,000 or so clones, with around three fifths found just once. Sequenced material: CD4+ T cells sorted from blood, taken at week 24, from a patient treated with tofacitinib. The receptors derive from a human donor with alopecia areata. Each CDR3 is given with its conserved first and last residue. D genes are given only for firm matches. Part of the rows lack a size; the others show once, few, many or a class for expanded clones.

clone_size: NA; j_call: TRBJ1-5; d_call: TRBD1; v_call: TRBV2; cdr3_aa: CASSGTGQSNQPQHF; cdr3_nt: TGTGCCAGCAGTGGGACAGGGCAAAGCAATCAGCCCCAGCATTTT
clone_size: NA; j_call: TRBJ2-5; d_call: TRBD1; v_call: TRBV4-3; cdr3_aa: CASSQGAGGGEETQYF; cdr3_nt: TGCGCCAGCAGCCAAGGGGCAGGGGGCGGGGAAGAGACCCAGTACTTC
clone_size: NA; j_call: TRBJ2-7; d_call: TRBD2; v_call: TRBV6-1; cdr3_aa: CASSRGSSYEQYF; cdr3_nt: TGTGCCAGCAGTCGCGGGAGCTCCTACGAGCAGTACTTC
clone_size: NA; j_call: TRBJ2-7; d_call: NA; v_call: TRBV7-2; cdr3_aa: CASSLRRGPNEQYF; cdr3_nt: TGTGCCAGCAGCCTTCGGCGGGGTCCCAACGAGCAGTACTTC
clone_size: NA; j_call: TRBJ2-5; d_call: TRBD2; v_call: TRBV2; cdr3_aa: CASSPRRSSGGAPETQYF; cdr3_nt: TGTGCCAGCAGCCCGAGAAGGTCTAGCGGGGGGGCTCCAGAGACCCAGTACTTC
clone_size: NA; j_call: TRBJ2-5; d_call: NA; v_call: TRBV29-1; cdr3_aa: CSVEVTARGAQYF; cdr3_nt: TGCAGCGTTGAGGTAACGGCCCGAGGGGCCCAGTACTTC
clone_size: few; j_call: TRBJ1-4; d_call: NA; v_call: TRBV5-4; cdr3_aa: CASSLGGSTNEKLFF; cdr3_nt: TGTGCCAGCAGCTTGGGAGGATCAACTAATGAAAAACTGTTTTTT
clone_size: NA; j_call: TRBJ2-4; d_call: NA; v_call: TRBV9; cdr3_aa: CASSGDRDFKNIQYF; cdr3_nt: TGTGCCAGCAGCGGTGACCGGGACTTCAAAAACATTCAGTACTTC
clone_size: NA; j_call: TRBJ2-7; d_call: NA; v_call: TRBV9; cdr3_aa: CASSPTGLISVGEQYF; cdr3_nt: TGTGCCAGCAGCCCCACCGGACTAATCAGTGTGGGCGAGCAGTACTTC
clone_size: few; j_call: TRBJ2-3; d_call: NA; v_call: TRBV29-1; cdr3_aa: CRSHRDKSTDTQYF; cdr3_nt: TGCAGATCCCACCGGGACAAAAGCACAGATACGCAGTATTTT
clone_size: NA; j_call: TRBJ1-3; d_call: TRBD1; v_call: TRBV30; cdr3_aa: CAWTKGQINTIYF; cdr3_nt: TGTGCCTGGACTAAGGGACAGATAAACACCATATATTTT
clone_size: NA; j_call: TRBJ2-2; d_call: TRBD2; v_call: TRBV7-2; cdr3_aa: CASSLGGAGRAGELFF; cdr3_nt: TGTGCCAGCAGCCTCGGGGGGGCAGGGCGAGCCGGGGAGCTGTTTTTT
clone_size: few; j_call: TRBJ1-5; d_call: NA; v_call: TRBV4-3; cdr3_aa: CASSQEWQPNQPQHF; cdr3_nt: TGCGCCAGCAGCCAAGAGTGGCAGCCGAATCAGCCCCAGCATTTT
clone_size: few; j_call: TRBJ1-2; d_call: NA; v_call: TRBV7-9; cdr3_aa: CASRSSGTNYGYTF; cdr3_nt: TGTGCCAGCAGATCCTCCGGGACTAACTATGGCTACACCTTC
clone_size: NA; j_call: TRBJ2-3; d_call: TRBD2; v_call: TRBV29-1; cdr3_aa: CSVGAGGSTDTQYF; cdr3_nt: TGCAGCGTTGGGGCGGGGGGTAGCACAGATACGCAGTATTTT
clone_size: once; j_call: TRBJ2-6; d_call: NA; v_call: TRBV5-1; cdr3_aa: CASSLEGTGANVLTF; cdr3_nt: TGCGCCAGCAGCTTGGAAGGCACGGGGGCCAACGTCCTGACTTTC
clone_size: NA; j_call: TRBJ1-1; d_call: NA; v_call: TRBV18; cdr3_aa: CASSLEVLGGGTEAFF; cdr3_nt: TGTGCCAGCTCACTTGAGGTATTAGGGGGAGGCACTGAAGCTTTCTTT
clone_size: NA; j_call: TRBJ2-1; d_call: TRBD2; v_call: TRBV4-1; cdr3_aa: CASSQDYGGGGMVRQFF; cdr3_nt: TGCGCCAGCAGCCAAGATTACGGGGGGGGTGGCATGGTCCGGCAGTTCTTC
clone_size: NA; j_call: TRBJ1-1; d_call: NA; v_call: TRBV2; cdr3_aa: CASSGILNTEAFF; cdr3_nt: TGTGCCAGCAGTGGAATCCTGAACACTGAAGCTTTCTTT
clone_size: NA; j_call: TRBJ1-6; d_call: TRBD1; v_call: TRBV10-3; cdr3_aa: CAIRGQVDSPLHF; cdr3_nt: TGTGCCATCAGGGGACAGGTAGATTCACCCCTCCACTTT
clone_size: NA; j_call: TRBJ1-4; d_call: TRBD1; v_call: TRBV9; cdr3_aa: CASSVRTGGSEKLFF; cdr3_nt: TGTGCCAGCAGCGTACGTACAGGGGGAAGTGAAAAACTGTTTTTT
clone_size: NA; j_call: TRBJ2-1; d_call: NA; v_call: TRBV5-1; cdr3_aa: CASRDLVEQFF; cdr3_nt: TGCGCCAGCCGGGACTTGGTGGAGCAGTTCTTC
clone_size: NA; j_call: TRBJ2-2; d_call: TRBD2; v_call: TRBV10-2; cdr3_aa: CASGFSLPSGGITGELFF; cdr3_nt: TGCGCCAGCGGCTTTTCGCTGCCTAGCGGGGGAATCACCGGGGAGCTGTTTTTT
clone_size: NA; j_call: TRBJ2-5; d_call: TRBD2; v_call: TRBV27; cdr3_aa: CASSQMRGGTSGAQETQYF; cdr3_nt: TGTGCCAGCAGCCAGATGCGGGGGGGGACTAGCGGAGCACAAGAGACCCAGTACTTC
clone_size: NA; j_call: TRBJ1-1; d_call: NA; v_call: TRBV9; cdr3_aa: CASSVLGGEAFF; cdr3_nt: TGTGCCAGCAGCGTACTGGGAGGTGAAGCTTTCTTT
clone_size: few; j_call: TRBJ2-1; d_call: NA; v_call: TRBV9; cdr3_aa: CASSVEAYPDEQFF; cdr3_nt: TGTGCCAGCAGCGTAGAGGCCTACCCCGATGAGCAGTTCTTC
clone_size: NA; j_call: TRBJ2-1; d_call: TRBD2; v_call: TRBV4-2; cdr3_aa: CASSQDPGTSGYNEQFF; cdr3_nt: TGTGCCAGCAGCCAGGACCCCGGGACTAGCGGTTACAATGAGCAGTTCTTC
clone_size: NA; j_call: TRBJ2-1; d_call: TRBD2; v_call: TRBV4-1; cdr3_aa: CASSLGTSGGFAGNEQFF; cdr3_nt: TGCGCCAGCAGCCTCGGGACTAGCGGGGGGTTCGCTGGGAATGAGCAGTTCTTC
clone_size: NA; j_call: TRBJ1-2; d_call: NA; v_call: TRBV6-5; cdr3_aa: CASRDLGGYTF; cdr3_nt: TGTGCCAGCAGGGACCTAGGAGGCTACACCTTC
clone_size: NA; j_call: TRBJ1-5; d_call: NA; v_call: TRBV5-1; cdr3_aa: CASSPEGSQPQHF; cdr3_nt: TGCGCCAGCAGCCCGGAGGGCAGTCAGCCCCAGCATTTT
clone_size: NA; j_call: TRBJ2-5; d_call: TRBD1; v_call: TRBV11-2; cdr3_aa: CASSTDRGRETQYF; cdr3_nt: TGTGCCAGCAGCACAGACAGGGGGCGGGAGACCCAGTACTTC
clone_size: NA; j_call: TRBJ2-7; d_call: NA; v_call: TRBV4-3; cdr3_aa: CASSQVLGGNYEQYF; cdr3_nt: TGCGCCAGCAGCCAAGTATTGGGCGGAAACTACGAGCAGTACTTC
clone_size: NA; j_call: TRBJ1-5; d_call: NA; v_call: TRBV7-9; cdr3_aa: CASSSGDQPQHF; cdr3_nt: TGTGCCAGCAGCTCCGGAGATCAGCCCCAGCATTTT
clone_size: few; j_call: TRBJ2-5; d_call: NA; v_call: TRBV4-1; cdr3_aa: CASSQIQAGGETQYF; cdr3_nt: TGCGCCAGCAGCCAAATCCAAGCCGGGGGAGAGACCCAGTACTTC
clone_size: NA; j_call: TRBJ2-7; d_call: TRBD2; v_call: TRBV29-1; cdr3_aa: CSVAPLGGVGYEQYF; cdr3_nt: TGCAGCGTTGCCCCATTGGGGGGGGTTGGCTACGAGCAGTACTTC
clone_size: once; j_call: TRBJ1-4; d_call: NA; v_call: TRBV7-8; cdr3_aa: CASSLRQGINEKLFF; cdr3_nt: TGTGCCAGCAGCTTACGGCAGGGGATTAATGAAAAACTGTTTTTT